A selection of T cell receptor beta chains follows, all from one sample in a study of cytomegalovirus exposure and HLA in healthy donors. Method: immunoSEQ multiplex PCR; TCRdb's copy keeps in-frame clones and lacks some. The data hold tens of thousands of clones, with approximately 95% observed a single time. Source material: PBMCs. The receptors were sampled from a woman aged 18-29 years in good health and CMV-seropositive. Both conserved end residues are part of each CDR3. The D gene is left open where the match is weak. Expanded clones are given a class, and other clones once, few, many or no size at all.

V	size	D	J	DNA	CDR3
TRBV7-2	NA	NA	TRBJ1-6	TGTGCCACAGCCGGGACTGGATTTTATAATTCACCCCTCCACTTT	CATAGTGFYNSPLHF
TRBV14	NA	TRBD2	TRBJ2-1	TGTGCCAGCAGCCTTGACTTCGGGACTAGTTTCGATGAGCAGTTCTTC	CASSLDFGTSFDEQFF
TRBV7-2	once	TRBD1	TRBJ1-2	TGTGCCAGCAGCTTAAGTAAAGGGGGCGGATACTATGGCTACACCTTC	CASSLSKGGGYYGYTF
TRBV6-1	NA	NA	TRBJ1-5	TGTGCCAGCAGTACAATAAATCAGCCCCAGCATTTT	CASSTINQPQHF
TRBV6-5	once	NA	TRBJ2-1	TGTGCCAGCAGCCGACCTAGCGTGGGATACAATGAGCAGTTCTTC	CASSRPSVGYNEQFF
TRBV9	few	NA	TRBJ2-1	TGTGCCAGCAGCGTAGGGAGCGGCTACAATGAGCAGTTCTTC	CASSVGSGYNEQFF
TRBV11-2	NA	NA	TRBJ2-5	TGTGCCAGCAGCCTACGGGACACCCAAGAGACCCAGTACTTC	CASSLRDTQETQYF
TRBV4-1	NA	TRBD2	TRBJ2-1	TGCGCCAGCAGCCGGGGGACTAGCGGGGGGTCACCCCTCAATGAGCAGTTCTTC	CASSRGTSGGSPLNEQFF
TRBV19	once	NA	TRBJ1-2	TGTGCCAGTACCCCGGGGAGCTATGGCTACACCTTC	CASTPGSYGYTF
TRBV5-6	NA	NA	TRBJ1-4	TGTGCCAGCAGCTTGGCAGGGATTAGGGATGAAAAACTGTTTTTT	CASSLAGIRDEKLFF
TRBV4-3	NA	TRBD2	TRBJ2-3	TGCGCCAGCGGGCGGGGGGATACGCAGTATTTT	CASGRGDTQYF